The rows below give T cell receptor beta chains drawn from one sample of a study of T cell responses to AZD1222 COVID-19 vaccine. Only in-frame clones appear in the TCRdb table, and some are missing; sequencing was by immunoSEQ multiplex PCR. The sample carries 95,000 to 150,000 clones, approximately 84% recorded once. The sample was peripheral blood, taken on day 0 of AZD1222 vaccination. The receptors shown here come from an adult in good health. CDR3s include the opening cysteine and the closing phenylalanine or tryptophan. Each record gives: J gene, D gene, V gene, clone size, CDR3 DNA, CDR3 protein. D genes are given only for firm matches. Rows give clone size only sometimes, using once, few, many, or a class for an expanded clone.

TRBJ1-6	TRBD1	TRBV4-1	-	TGCGCCAGCAGCCTTACGGAGACAGGGGATTCACCCCTCCACTTT	CASSLTETGDSPLHF
TRBJ2-5	-	TRBV19	-	TGTGCCAGTAGTTCCGGGACCCCTCAAGAGACCCAGTACTTC	CASSSGTPQETQYF
TRBJ1-3	-	TRBV6-5	-	TGTGCCAGCAGACGGGAGCCCCGCTCTGGAAACACCATATATTTT	CASRREPRSGNTIYF
TRBJ1-1	-	TRBV10-2	-	TGCGCCAGCAGCGCTAGGCAGTCAACGATGAACACTGAAGCTTTCTTT	CASSARQSTMNTEAFF
TRBJ2-7	-	TRBV28	-	TGTGCCAGCAGTCCCTCTTCAGGGCTCACCTACGAGCAGTACTTC	CASSPSSGLTYEQYF
TRBJ2-3	TRBD2	TRBV28	-	TGTGCCAGCAGTTCTAGCGGGAGGGCCGGGAGAGCAGATACGCAGTATTTT	CASSSSGRAGRADTQYF
TRBJ2-1	-	TRBV7-9	-	TGTGCCAGCAGCCAGGTGTGGGATTCGGGTGAGCAGTTCTTC	CASSQVWDSGEQFF
TRBJ2-2	TRBD1	TRBV30	-	TGTGCCTGGCAATCCCGGGACAGGGGGCGGGGCACCGGGGAGCTGTTTTTT	CAWQSRDRGRGTGELFF
TRBJ2-7	-	TRBV3-1/TRBV3-2	-	TGTGCCAGCAGCCAAGAAGGAGGGATGCTATACGAGCAGTACTTC	CASSQEGGMLYEQYF
TRBJ2-7	-	TRBV18	few	TGTGCCAGCTCACCAAGGAGAATCGAGCAGTACTTC	CASSPRRIEQYF
TRBJ2-7	TRBD2	TRBV7-2	-	TGTGCCAGCAGCCTGACTAGCGGGAGGGTGTGGGAGCAGTACTTC	CASSLTSGRVWEQYF